The 30 T cell receptor beta chains below were found in one sample sequenced in a study of T-cell reconstitution after alpha-beta-depleted transplantation in children. Unique molecular identifiers were incorporated when the TCRbeta library was constructed. TCRdb called the PCR reads again in MiXCR, with one record for every CDR3 protein. The data show around 700,000 distinct CDR3 sequences, around 14% seen once. Sequences were derived from PBMCs, sampled before TCRalphabeta/CD19-depleted stem cell transplant. The source is a girl aged 2 to 9 with congenital amegakaryocytic thrombocytopenia, due to receive a stem cell transplant.

This clonotype was counted between two and nine times. The rearrangement uses TRBV5-1 and TRBJ2-2, with TRBD2 identical over 12 bases. CDR3 length: 16 amino acids. After removal of 1 base from V and 7 bases from J, the junction contained 5 bases not matched to a gene. Germline-derived CDR1 and CDR2 are SGHRS and YFSETQ. The CDR3 DNA follows: TGCGCCAGCAGCTTGAGACTAGCGGGAGTCCTCGGGGAGCTGTTTTTT. Amino acids: CASSLRLAGVLGELFF.

The chain couples TRBV7-3 to TRBJ2-3; no definite D call. Germline V CDR1 and CDR2: SGHTA, FQGTGA. The CDR3 covers 15 residues. The germline V and J ends were trimmed by 4 bases and 1 base, with 12 bases remaining between them. The CDR3 spells CASSSNLDGTDTQYF. In DNA form, the CDR3 reads TGTGCCAGCAGCTCCAACTTAGATGGCACAGATACGCAGTATTTT.

This clonotype was observed many times. The rearrangement joins TRBV20-1 to TRBJ2-1; maybe TRBD1 (5 bases). V lost 0 bases and J 12 bases, leaving 15 bases between the germline ends. The CDR3 has 13 amino acids. CDR1 and CDR2 from the germline V gene are DFQATT and SNEGSKA (reference sequence). The CDR3 sequence: CSARDPNIGVQFF. CDR3 coding DNA: TGCAGTGCTAGAGATCCGAATATAGGGGTGCAGTTCTTC.

This clonotype was counted at least ten times. The rearrangement links TRBV12-3 or TRBV12-4 to TRBJ2-3; 8 nucleotides line up with TRBD2. V lost 3 bases to trimming and J lost 0 bases; unmatched junction nucleotides: 5. CDR3 length: 16 amino acids. CDR3 sequence reads: CASSFRRTSSTDTQYF. For the CDR3, the DNA is TGTGCCAGCAGTTTTCGGAGGACTAGCAGCACAGATACGCAGTATTTT.

This clonotype was seen repeatedly, ten times or more. This rearrangement joins TRBV20-1 to TRBJ2-7; 8 bases line up with TRBD1. Germline V gene data show CDR1 as DFQATT and CDR2 as SNEGSKA (reference sequence). The CDR3 contains 14 residues. Germline trimming cut 5 bases from V and 4 bases from J; bases unmatched to any gene: 10. The CDR3, as DNA: TGCAGTGCTTATCTTTCAGGGGGCAGGTACGAGCAGTACTTC. This gives the protein CSAYLSGGRYEQYF.

This clonotype was seen only a few times. The V call is TRBV28, the J call TRBJ2-1; 10 bases agree with TRBD2. V was clipped by 5 bases and J by 4 bases; unmatched bases: 11. This CDR3 region has 17 residues. Germline V gene data show CDR1 as MDHEN and CDR2 as SYDVKM. Here the CDR3 reads CASSPLGLAGAYNEQFF. The DNA for the CDR3 is TGTGCCAGCAGTCCCCTAGGGCTAGCGGGAGCGTACAATGAGCAGTTCTTC.

This chain links TRBV5-4 with TRBJ2-3; perhaps TRBD2 as D (5 bases). Trimming removed 3 bases from V and 2 bases from J, with 19 bases in between. The CDR3 runs to 17 residues. Germline assignment: CDR1 SGHNT and CDR2 YYREEE (reference sequence). This CDR3 is CASSSTAGNRFTDTQYF. In DNA form, the CDR3 reads TGTGCCAGCAGCTCGACCGCCGGGAACCGCTTCACAGATACGCAGTATTTT.

The sample holds many counts of this clonotype. The J gene is TRBJ2-7, the V gene TRBV7-6, with 10 bases lining up with TRBD1. There are 15 residues in the CDR3. V was clipped by 4 bases and J by 0 bases; unmatched bases: 3. Germline V gene sequence: CDR1 SGHVS, CDR2 FNYEAQ. The CDR3 is CASSSGQGGSYEQYF. The CDR3, as DNA: TGTGCCAGCAGCTCAGGACAGGGGGGCTCCTACGAGCAGTACTTC.

The table lists this clonotype with many counts. This chain uses TRBV11-1 with TRBJ2-1; TRBD2 agrees at 11 bases. Germline assignment: CDR1 SGHAT and CDR2 FQDESV (reference sequence). V shed 2 bases, J shed 0 bases, and the junction held 6 bases outside the gene matches. CDR3 length: 18 residues. The CDR3 DNA reads TGTGCCAGCAGCTTATCACTAGCGGGAGTAGGCTCCTACAATGAGCAGTTCTTC. It is translated as CASSLSLAGVGSYNEQFF. Full variable domain (missing parts from reference TRBV11-1 and TRBJ2-1): EAEVAQSPRYKITEKSQAVAFWCDPISGHATLYWYRQILGQGPELLVQFQDESVVDDSQLPKDRFSAERLKGVDSTLKIQPAELGDSAMYLCASSLSLAGVGSYNEQFFGPGTRLTVL.

The chain links TRBV12-3 or TRBV12-4 to TRBJ2-1; TRBD1 might be the D (5 bases). The V end lost 8 bases, the J end lost 7 bases, and 15 bases lay between the germline ends. The CDR3 runs to 13 residues. For the CDR3, the DNA is TGTGCCAGCTTTCTGGCAGGGCGGAATGAGCAGTTCTTC. Translated: CASFLAGRNEQFF.

This chain joins TRBV5-1 and TRBJ1-1; D possibly corresponds to TRBD1 (6 bases). Germline V gene lookup returns CDR1 SGHRS and CDR2 YFSETQ. CDR3 size: 15 residues. V was clipped by 4 bases and J by 0 bases, with 13 bases between them. The CDR3 DNA reads as TGCGCCAGCAGCCCCCGGGACATAGTGAACACTGAAGCTTTCTTT. Amino acid sequence: CASSPRDIVNTEAFF.

This clonotype was detected ten times or more. The chain joins TRBV10-3 to TRBJ2-3; 7 nucleotides line up with TRBD2. Germline CDR1 and CDR2: ENHRY and SYGVKD. The CDR3 has 13 residues. The V segment lost 9 bases and the J segment 3 bases; nucleotides outside the gene matches: 6. The CDR3 nucleotides read TGTGCCATTAGGCGGGAGAGAACAGATACGCAGTATTTT. Amino acid sequence: CAIRRERTDTQYF.

DNA of the CDR3: TGTGCCAGCAGCCAATGGAACCATTACGAGCAGTACTTC. It specifies CASSQWNHYEQYF. This chain joins TRBV14 and TRBJ2-7, with no clear D. V lost 2 bases, J lost 4 bases, and 9 bases lay in between. There are 13 residues in the CDR3. The germline CDR1 and CDR2 sequences are SGHDN and FVKESK.

This clonotype appeared a few times. V and J are TRBV29-1 and TRBJ1-2, with 7 bases fitting TRBD1. The CDR3 spans 13 residues. CDR1 and CDR2 from the germline V gene are SQVTM and ANQGSEA. Trimming cost V 5 bases and J 4 bases; bases outside gene matches: 7. The CDR3 coding sequence is TGCAGCGTTTTAGGGGGCGAAATCTATGGCTACACCTTC. Its translation: CSVLGGEIYGYTF. Full variable domain (remainder filled in from reference TRBV29-1 and TRBJ1-2): SAVISQKPSRDICQRGTSLTIQCQVDSQVTMMFWYRQQPGQSLTLIATANQGSEATYESGFVIDKFPISRPNLTFSTLTVSNMSPEDSSIYLCSVLGGEIYGYTFGSGTRLTVV.

The table lists this clonotype with many counts. This rearrangement joins TRBV18 to TRBJ2-2; no clear D gene. Germline lookup yields CDR1 KGHSH and CDR2 LQKENI. Trimming removed 5 bases at V and 8 bases at J, with 12 bases between. The CDR3 consists of 13 residues. DNA for the CDR3: TGTGCCAGCTCATCCCCAAAGCAAGGGGAGCTGTTTTTT. Amino acid sequence: CASSSPKQGELFF.

In this sample, this clonotype turned up many times. The chain has TRBV10-3 and TRBJ2-5; 9 nucleotides align to TRBD1. The CDR3 has 16 amino acids. CDR1 is ENHRY, CDR2 SYGVKD, per germline. The ends lost 3 bases at V and 4 bases at J; junction bases unmatched: 9. The CDR3 spells CAISDPPDRGGETQYF. CDR3 nucleotides: TGTGCCATCAGTGACCCTCCCGACAGGGGGGGAGAGACCCAGTACTTC.

This clonotype has a handful of counts. The genes are TRBV30 and TRBJ2-2, with TRBD2 as a possible D gene (5 bases). The V gene lost 4 bases and the J gene lost 3 bases, with 15 bases spanning the gap. The CDR3 length is 15 residues. The germline CDR1 and CDR2 sequences are GTSNPN and SVGIG (reference sequence). DNA for the CDR3: TGTGCCTGGACCGAGGGCGGCTGGGACACCGGGGAGCTGTTTTTT. This translates into CAWTEGGWDTGELFF.

Only a few counts were recorded for this clonotype. V usage is TRBV29-1 and J usage is TRBJ2-5; D is ambiguous. V was shortened by 0 bases and J by 4 bases, with 18 bases between the two germline ends. CDR1 SQVTM and CDR2 ANQGSEA come from the germline V gene. CDR3 length equals 16 residues. CDR3 region: CSVEDRRRARGETQYF. The CDR3 bases are TGCAGCGTTGAAGATAGACGCCGGGCCAGAGGAGAGACCCAGTACTTC. Drawing the rest from reference TRBV29-1 and TRBJ2-5, the complete variable domain is SAVISQKPSRDICQRGTSLTIQCQVDSQVTMMFWYRQQPGQSLTLIATANQGSEATYESGFVIDKFPISRPNLTFSTLTVSNMSPEDSSIYLCSVEDRRRARGETQYFGPGTRLLVL.

The chain carries TRBV7-9 and TRBJ2-5; TRBD2 aligns across 9 bases. V lost 3 bases and J lost 2; bases outside the gene matches: 7. CDR1 SEHNR and CDR2 FQNEAQ come from the germline V gene (reference sequence). The CDR3 contains 16 residues. CDR3 loop: CASSLVAGVHQETQYF. The CDR3 DNA is TGTGCCAGCAGCTTGGTAGCGGGAGTACATCAAGAGACCCAGTACTTC.

This clonotype was seen ten or more times. The chain combines TRBV20-1 with TRBJ2-7; TRBD1 might be the D (6 bases). Trimming shortened V by 1 base and J by 3 bases, and 7 bases separated the two germline ends. The CDR3 has 12 residues. Germline V gene lookup returns CDR1 DFQATT and CDR2 SNEGSKA (reference sequence). CDR3 sequence reads: CSARVDSYEQYF. The CDR3 nucleotides are TGCAGTGCTAGAGTGGACAGCTACGAGCAGTACTTC.

This clonotype was seen more than once but under ten times. The CDR3 DNA reads TGTGCCAGCAGCTTAGCCCTAGCCGCAGGAGGGGAGACCCAGTACTTC. Translating it yields CASSLALAAGGETQYF. The gene calls are TRBV7-2 and TRBJ2-5, with D perhaps TRBD2 (6 bases). Trimming cost V 0 bases and J 5 bases, with 16 bases left between them. CDR1 and CDR2 from the germline V gene are SGHTA and FQGNSA. This CDR3 comprises 16 residues.

This clonotype showed up many times. This chain uses TRBV5-1 with TRBJ2-6; D gene ambiguous. V was cut by 5 bases and J by 4 bases, with 16 bases left in between. Germline V gives CDR1 SGHRS, CDR2 YFSETQ. The CDR3 spans 16 residues. The DNA of the CDR3 is TGCGCCAGCAGAACCGACCCAACGTCCGGGGCCAACGTCCTGACTTTC. It codes for CASRTDPTSGANVLTF.

This clonotype has ten or more counts. The V call is TRBV20-1, the J call TRBJ2-3, with D uncertain. Germline V gene lookup returns CDR1 DFQATT and CDR2 SNEGSKA (reference sequence). CDR3 length equals 12 residues. Trimming cost V 5 bases and J 6 bases, with 12 bases left between them. CDR3 DNA: TGCAGTGCTCCCGTTCAGGCCGATACGCAGTATTTT. This sequence encodes CSAPVQADTQYF.

The table lists this clonotype with a few counts. One junction end disagrees with the germline gene, perhaps due to a read error. The genes are TRBV29-1 and TRBJ2-7; D ambiguous. The CDR3 consists of 13 residues. CDR1 and CDR2 from the germline V gene are SQVTM and ANQGSEA. The CDR3 region is CSVEGVLTGEQYF. CDR3 nucleotides: TGCAGCGTAGAAGGTGTTCTCACGGGCGAGCAGTACTTC.

This clonotype has at least ten counts. The chain uses TRBV9 and TRBJ2-1, with TRBD2 identical over 8 bases. The CDR3 is 16 residues long. In germline, CDR1 is SGDLS, CDR2 YYNGEE. Unmatched junction bases numbered 11, after V lost 3 bases and J lost 6 bases. The chain's CDR3 is CASSAWLAGGVNEQFF. The CDR3 coding sequence is TGTGCCAGCAGCGCTTGGCTAGCGGGTGGAGTCAATGAGCAGTTCTTC.

This clonotype was seen repeatedly, ten times or more. The junction and the germline gene differ at one end; a read error may be behind it. The CDR3 spells CASSSLGGSSHNEQFF. CDR3 nucleotides: TGTGCCAGCAGCTCCCTAGGCGGGAGCTCCCACAATGAGCAGTTCTTC. The genes are TRBV5-5 and TRBJ2-1; 7 nucleotides match TRBD2. Germline V gene sequence: CDR1 SGHKS, CDR2 YYEKEE (reference sequence). CDR3 length equals 16 residues.

This clonotype was counted at least ten times. The V and J genes are TRBV10-3 and TRBJ2-5, with 10 bases aligning to TRBD2. Germline V lookup: CDR1 ENHRY, CDR2 SYGVKD. The CDR3 totals 18 residues. Trimming cost V 5 bases and J 1 base; bases outside gene matches: 13. The CDR3 coding sequence is TGTGCCATCAGTAGCGGGAGGGCCCGTTCCGGTTCCCAAGAGACCCAGTACTTC. Translated, it gives CAISSGRARSGSQETQYF.

A few counts support this clonotype. The V gene is TRBV7-9, the J gene TRBJ2-5; TRBD1 matches 12 bases. CDR1 and CDR2 from the germline V gene are SEHNR and FQNEAQ (reference sequence). This CDR3 spans 16 amino acids. V was clipped by 6 bases and J by 2 bases; unmatched bases: 7. CDR3 in amino acids: CASRSPGQGAQETQYF. The CDR3 DNA is TGTGCCAGCAGATCACCGGGACAGGGGGCTCAAGAGACCCAGTACTTC.

The V and J genes are TRBV20-1 and TRBJ2-7, with D maybe TRBD2 (5 bases). CDR1 is DFQATT and CDR2 is SNEGSKA in the germline V gene (reference sequence). This CDR3 spans 14 amino acids. Between the trimmed V and J ends, which lost 3 bases and 6 bases, there was a span of 18 bases. The CDR3 sequence: CSASGPYLEAEQYF. The CDR3 region has the DNA TGCAGTGCTAGCGGACCCTACTTGGAGGCCGAGCAGTACTTC.

This clonotype was recorded many times. The chain combines TRBV20-1 with TRBJ2-2, with unresolved D. Trimming took off 8 bases at V and 0 bases at J, with 7 bases between the two ends. The CDR3 has 12 residues. Germline values: CDR1 DFQATT, CDR2 SNEGSKA (reference sequence). The CDR3 region has the DNA TGCAGTACGGCACCGAACACCGGGGAGCTGTTTTTT. Its translation is CSTAPNTGELFF.